This T cell receptor beta chain was found in a study of T cell changes during pregnancy in multiple sclerosis. Germline V lookup: CDR1 SGHNT, CDR2 YYREEE (reference sequence). The junction had 7 bases not matched to a gene; V was cut back by 5 bases and J by 2 bases. The CDR3 has 16 amino acids. Profiled with immunoSEQ multiplex PCR; TCRdb holds only in-frame clones, not every one. The repertoire has approximately 80,000 clones, around 90% of them found once; the top ten carry approximately 3.3%. The specimen was PBMCs, collected in the first trimester of pregnancy. This TCR was recovered from a female donor in good health, serving as a control in a pregnancy study. Some clones in this sample may be carry-over from other donors' samples. The chain uses TRBV5-4 and TRBJ2-7, with 13 bases matching TRBD2. The CDR3 sequence: CASSRIGTSGTYEQYF. For the CDR3, the DNA is TGTGCCAGCAGTCGAATTGGGACTAGCGGGACCTACGAGCAGTACTTC.